This is a list of T cell receptor beta chains from one sample in a study of blood T cell repertoires in COVID-19. Method: immunoSEQ multiplex PCR; TCRdb's copy keeps in-frame clones and lacks some. The data hold around 250,000 clones, with roughly 89% observed a single time. Sequenced: peripheral blood. These receptors all come from a woman between 40 and 55 years old who had recovered from COVID-19. CDR3s include the opening cysteine and the closing phenylalanine or tryptophan. The D gene is left open where the match is weak. Where a row states a size, it is once, few, many or the class of an expanded clone; other rows omit it.

TRBV28	.	once	TRBJ1-5	CASRPIAQPQHF	TGTGCCAGCAGGCCCATTGCGCAGCCCCAGCATTTT
TRBV10-3	.	few	TRBJ2-7	CAISTLYEQYF	TGTGCCATCAGCACTCTTTACGAGCAGTACTTC
TRBV21-1	.	.	TRBJ1-2	CASSLRVIGLGVYGYTF	TGTGCCAGCAGCCTTCGGGTTATAGGTCTCGGGGTCTATGGCTACACCTTC
TRBV29-1	.	.	TRBJ1-1	CSVRAGSNTEAFF	TGCAGCGTTCGAGCCGGGAGCAACACTGAAGCTTTCTTT
TRBV5-1	.	.	TRBJ2-6	CASRSGEGSGANVLTF	TGCGCCAGCAGATCAGGGGAAGGCTCTGGGGCCAACGTCCTGACTTTC
TRBV5-8	.	few	TRBJ2-5	CASSPGSMAQETQYF	TGTGCCAGCAGCCCCGGGTCAATGGCCCAAGAGACCCAGTACTTC
TRBV11-3	.	.	TRBJ2-6	CASSLASLISGANVLTF	TGTGCCAGCAGCTTAGCCTCCTTAATCTCTGGGGCCAACGTCCTGACTTTC
TRBV19	.	.	TRBJ2-7	CASSTAYEQYF	TGTGCCAGTAGTACAGCGTACGAGCAGTACTTC
TRBV19	TRBD2	.	TRBJ2-2	CASTRSGGSGELFF	TGTGCCAGTACGCGTAGCGGGGGTTCCGGGGAGCTGTTTTTT
TRBV6-6	.	.	TRBJ2-3	CASSHRDTLTDTQYF	TGTGCCAGCAGCCACCGGGACACCCTCACAGATACGCAGTATTTT
TRBV18	.	.	TRBJ2-7	CASSPNRVYEQYF	TGTGCCAGCTCACCCAACAGGGTCTACGAGCAGTACTTC
TRBV5-6	.	.	TRBJ2-3	CASSLFLRLNTQYF	TGTGCCAGCAGCTTGTTTCTTAGATTGAATACGCAGTATTTT
TRBV5-1	.	.	TRBJ2-1	CASGGSSSYNEQFF	TGCGCCAGCGGCGGGTCAAGCTCCTACAATGAGCAGTTCTTC
TRBV19	TRBD2	.	TRBJ2-3	CASSILGTSGGDTQYF	TGTGCCAGTAGTATTCTCGGGACTAGCGGGGGGGATACGCAGTATTTT
TRBV5-6	TRBD2	few	TRBJ2-3	CASSLAKLAGAGTDTQYF	TGTGCCAGCAGCTTGGCGAAACTAGCGGGGGCCGGCACAGATACGCAGTATTTT
TRBV5-4	.	.	TRBJ2-3	CASSRGSGTDTQYF	TGTGCCAGCAGCCGGGGTAGCGGAACGGATACGCAGTATTTT
TRBV3-1/TRBV3-2	.	.	TRBJ2-2	CASSQIQSFTGELFF	TGTGCCAGCAGCCAAATACAGTCTTTCACCGGGGAGCTGTTTTTT
TRBV14	.	.	TRBJ2-2	CASSPPYPGELFF	TGTGCCAGCAGCCCCCCTTATCCCGGGGAGCTGTTTTTT
TRBV11-2	.	.	TRBJ2-5	CASSSNREETQYF	TGTGCCAGCAGCTCAAACAGGGAGGAGACCCAGTACTTC
TRBV19	.	.	TRBJ2-2	CASERFGELFF	TGTGCCTCCGAGCGGTTCGGGGAGCTGTTTTTT
TRBV10-3	TRBD2	once	TRBJ2-1	CAISALAGAGEQFF	TGTGCCATCAGCGCGCTAGCGGGAGCGGGGGAGCAGTTCTTC
TRBV6-1	.	.	TRBJ2-7	CASSEVRGIGEQYF	TGTGCCAGCAGTGAGGTCAGGGGAATCGGCGAGCAGTACTTC
TRBV5-1	.	few	TRBJ1-2	CASNPRGGAGYTF	TGCGCCAGCAACCCACGAGGGGGGGCTGGCTACACCTTC
TRBV9	.	.	TRBJ2-1	CASSTGWGLLDEQFF	TGTGCCAGCAGCACTGGTTGGGGGCTTCTCGATGAGCAGTTCTTC
TRBV5-4	.	.	TRBJ2-6	CASSLLVGAGANVLTF	TGTGCCAGCAGCTTGTTAGTAGGGGCTGGGGCCAACGTCCTGACTTTC
TRBV12-3/TRBV12-4	.	once	TRBJ1-1	CASSFSLTEAFF	TGTGCCAGCAGTTTCTCCCTCACTGAAGCTTTCTTT
TRBV4-3	.	.	TRBJ1-5	CASSQRIGDNQPQHF	TGCGCCAGCAGCCAAAGGATAGGGGACAATCAGCCCCAGCATTTT
TRBV5-1	TRBD2	.	TRBJ2-5	CASSLGLAGQETQYF	TGCGCCAGCAGCTTGGGACTAGCGGGACAAGAGACCCAGTACTTC
TRBV29-1	.	.	TRBJ1-2	CSVWEQGGFYGYTF	TGCAGCGTGTGGGAACAGGGTGGATTCTATGGCTACACCTTC
TRBV27	.	.	TRBJ1-5	CATRIGGAPNQPQHF	TGTGCCACCCGAATTGGGGGGGCCCCCAATCAGCCCCAGCATTTT
TRBV7-2	.	.	TRBJ2-5	CASSFSGVETQYF	TGTGCCAGCAGCTTCTCAGGGGTGGAGACCCAGTACTTC
TRBV11-1	.	once	TRBJ2-5	CASSQTTGKEETQYF	TGTGCCAGCAGCCAGACTACAGGGAAAGAGGAGACCCAGTACTTC